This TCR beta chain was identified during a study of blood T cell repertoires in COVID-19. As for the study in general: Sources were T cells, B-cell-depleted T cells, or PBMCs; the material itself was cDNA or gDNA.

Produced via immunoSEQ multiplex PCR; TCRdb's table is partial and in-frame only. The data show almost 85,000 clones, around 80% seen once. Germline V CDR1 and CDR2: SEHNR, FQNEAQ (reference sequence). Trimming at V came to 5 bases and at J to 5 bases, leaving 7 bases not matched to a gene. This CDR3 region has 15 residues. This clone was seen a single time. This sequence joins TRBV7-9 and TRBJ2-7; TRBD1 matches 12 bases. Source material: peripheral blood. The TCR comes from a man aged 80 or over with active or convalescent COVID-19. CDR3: CASSVRDRGQHEQYF. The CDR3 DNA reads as TGTGCCAGCAGCGTCCGGGACAGGGGGCAGCACGAGCAGTACTTC.